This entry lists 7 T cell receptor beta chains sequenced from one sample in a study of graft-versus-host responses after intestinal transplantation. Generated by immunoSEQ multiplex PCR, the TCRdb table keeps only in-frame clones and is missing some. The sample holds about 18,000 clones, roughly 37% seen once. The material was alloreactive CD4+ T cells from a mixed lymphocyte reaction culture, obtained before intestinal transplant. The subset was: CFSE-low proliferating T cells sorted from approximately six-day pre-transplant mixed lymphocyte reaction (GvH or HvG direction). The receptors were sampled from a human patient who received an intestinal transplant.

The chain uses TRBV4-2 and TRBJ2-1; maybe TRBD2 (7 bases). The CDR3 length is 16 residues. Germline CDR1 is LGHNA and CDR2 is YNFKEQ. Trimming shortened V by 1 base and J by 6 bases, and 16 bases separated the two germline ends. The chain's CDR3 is CASSQAGGLVGNEQFF. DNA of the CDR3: TGTGCCAGCAGCCAAGCCGGGGGGCTAGTAGGCAATGAGCAGTTCTTC.

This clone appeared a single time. CDR3 region: CAWSGGSSYNEQFF. CDR3 sequence (DNA): TGTGCCTGGTCCGGGGGGAGCTCCTACAATGAGCAGTTCTTC. The chain combines TRBV30 with TRBJ2-1; 7 positions match TRBD2. Germline values: CDR1 GTSNPN, CDR2 SVGIG (reference sequence). The CDR3 consists of 14 residues. V lost 5 bases and J lost 0; bases outside the gene matches: 4. Full variable domain (missing parts from reference TRBV30 and TRBJ2-1): SQTIHQWPATLVQPVGSPLSLECTVEGTSNPNLYWYRQAAGRGLQLLFYSVGIGQISSEVPQNLSASRPQDRQFILSSKKLLLSDSGFYLCAWSGGSSYNEQFFGPGTRLTVL.

The CDR3 nucleotides are TGTGCCAGCAGCTTATTCGGGCAGCGGGGGGGTTCTGAGCAGTTCTTC. It codes for CASSLFGQRGGSEQFF. The V gene is TRBV7-9, the J gene TRBJ2-1, with TRBD2 matching 10 bases. The germline V gene has CDR1 SEHNR and CDR2 FQNEAQ (reference sequence). The J segment lost 9 bases and the V segment lost 2 bases, leaving 10 bases of the junction unmatched. The CDR3 is 16 residues long.

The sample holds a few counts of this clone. This CDR3 is CASSLGQGRSISNTEAFF. The CDR3 DNA is TGCGCCAGCAGCTTGGGGCAGGGGAGGTCGATTAGTAACACTGAAGCTTTCTTT. The chain uses TRBV5-1 and TRBJ1-1, with D possibly matching TRBD1 (6 bases). In germline, CDR1 is SGHRS, CDR2 YFSETQ. Trimming stripped 0 bases from V and 2 bases from J, with 20 bases between. The CDR3 sequence is 18 residues long.

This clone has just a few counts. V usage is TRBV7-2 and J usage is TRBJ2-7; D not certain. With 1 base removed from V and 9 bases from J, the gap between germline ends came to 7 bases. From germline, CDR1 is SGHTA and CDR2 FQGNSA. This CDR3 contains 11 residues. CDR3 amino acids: CASSLGAWQYF. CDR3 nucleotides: TGTGCCAGCAGCTTAGGAGCCTGGCAGTACTTC.

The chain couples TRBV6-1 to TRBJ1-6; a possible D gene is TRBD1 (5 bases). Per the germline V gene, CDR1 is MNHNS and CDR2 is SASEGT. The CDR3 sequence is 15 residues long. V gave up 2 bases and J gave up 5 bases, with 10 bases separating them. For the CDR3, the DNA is TGTGCCAGCAGTGAATACGACAGTAATAATTCACCCCTCCACTTT. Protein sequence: CASSEYDSNNSPLHF.

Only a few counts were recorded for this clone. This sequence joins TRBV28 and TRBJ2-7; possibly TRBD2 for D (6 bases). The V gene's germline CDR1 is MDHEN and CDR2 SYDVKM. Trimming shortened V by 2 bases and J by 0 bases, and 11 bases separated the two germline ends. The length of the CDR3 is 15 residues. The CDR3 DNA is TGTGCCAGCAGTTTAGGAGGGAAGATCTCCTACGAGCAGTACTTC. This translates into CASSLGGKISYEQYF.